The 2 T cell receptor beta chains below come from one sample, sequenced in a study of somatic mutations in cytotoxic T cells in rheumatoid arthritis. Some clones are missing from TCRdb's copy, which holds only in-frame ones; the method was immunoSEQ multiplex PCR. The repertoire holds 8,500 to 11,000 clones, about 81% seen once, with 15% to 20% in the top ten. Sequencing was performed on CD8+ T cells sorted from blood. Receptors originate from a woman between 45 and 65 years old in good health.

The chain employs TRBV9 and TRBJ2-7, with 9 nucleotides matching TRBD2. Germline values: CDR1 SGDLS, CDR2 YYNGEE. This CDR3 comprises 15 residues. V dropped 0 bases and J dropped 2; count of bases not matched to a gene: 3. CDR3 in DNA: TGTGCCAGCAGCGTAGGTAGCGGGGGTACCTACGAGCAGTACTTC. This codes for CASSVGSGGTYEQYF.

This clone was observed a single time. V and J are TRBV6-6 and TRBJ2-7, with TRBD2 identical over 7 bases. Germline-derived CDR1 and CDR2 are MNHNY and SVGAGI (reference sequence). The length of the CDR3 is 14 residues. J was trimmed by 3 bases and V by 7 bases; bases with no gene match: 9. CDR3 nucleotides: TGTGCCAGCACCGAGACTAGCATGCACTACGAGCAGTACTTC. This encodes CASTETSMHYEQYF.